This TCR beta chain stems from a study of shared clonotypes between healthy human individuals. On the study more broadly: Ranging from 18 to 49 in age, donors were two women and a few men. General study findings and limits: Among several donors, about 5% of naive CD4 clonotypes were found in common.

Healthy and HIV-negative, the adult donors had no recent acute infections or vaccinations. The CDR3 has 15 amino acids. V shed 0 bases and J shed 15 bases, with 22 bases lying between them. Looked up from germline, CDR1 is SGHRS and CDR2 is YFSETQ. About this clone: Its antigen is undetermined.

Some clones are missing from TCRdb's copy, which holds only in-frame ones; the method was immunoSEQ multiplex PCR. The profile shows about 2.4 million clones, 93% of them singletons. This receptor was identified in a man between 18 and 29 years old in good health. Some clones in this sample may be carry-over from other donors' samples. What was sequenced was naive CD4+ T cells from PBMCs. Subset indicated: CD45RA+ positively selected. The chain recombines TRBV5-1 with TRBJ2-4; unclear D gene. CDR3 coding DNA: TGCGCCAGCAGCTTGGGGAACACCCGGATTAATCGGTGGTACTTC. Protein product: CASSLGNTRINRWYF. Full variable domain (remainder filled in from reference TRBV5-1 and TRBJ2-4): KAGVTQTPRYLIKTRGQQVTLSCSPISGHRSVSWYQQTPGQGLQFLFEYFSETQRNKGNFPGRFSGRQFSNSRSEMNVSTLELGDSALYLCASSLGNTRINRWYFGAGTRLSVL.